This is a list of T cell receptor beta chains from one sample in a study of shared clonotypes between healthy human individuals. Measured with immunoSEQ multiplex PCR; TCRdb has only the in-frame clones, and not every one. The sample includes 2 million to 3 million clones, just over 90% of them seen just once. The sequencing input was naive CD4+ T cells sorted from blood. These receptors were collected from a man aged 18 to 30 in good health. The CDR3 runs from the conserved cysteine through the conserved F or W. The D gene is left open where the match is weak. Some rows have no size entry. The others give once, few or many, or a class for an expanded clone.

j_gene,abundance,d_gene,v_gene,CDR3nt,CDR3aa
TRBJ1-1,-,-,TRBV29-1,TGCAGCGTTGCGCCCCCGGGGATGAACACTGAAGCTTTCTTT,CSVAPPGMNTEAFF
TRBJ1-5,-,TRBD1,TRBV27,TGTGCCAGCAGTCTGTCCGGGACAGCGGCGGGTCAGCCCCAGCATTTT,CASSLSGTAAGQPQHF
TRBJ1-1,-,-,TRBV18,TGTGCCAGCTCCTATGGGGGGAACACTGAAGCTTTCTTT,CASSYGGNTEAFF
TRBJ1-3,-,-,TRBV6-5,TGTGCCAGCATGAGAAACACCATATATTTT,CASMRNTIYF
TRBJ1-1,-,-,TRBV6-5,TGTGCCAGCAGTTACTCCACAGGGACGAACACTGAAGCTTTCTTT,CASSYSTGTNTEAFF
TRBJ2-1,-,TRBD1,TRBV6-6,TGTGCCAGCAGCCTGACAGGGGGTCCATCGGGTGAGCAGTTCTTC,CASSLTGGPSGEQFF
TRBJ2-2,-,-,TRBV10-3,TGTGCCATCAGTGAGAATAGGGGAAACACCGGGGAGCTGTTTTTT,CAISENRGNTGELFF
TRBJ2-7,-,TRBD2,TRBV7-2,TGTGCCAGCAGCTTAGAGGGACTAGCCTCCTACGAGCAGTACTTC,CASSLEGLASYEQYF
TRBJ2-3,-,-,TRBV6-1,TGTGCCAGCGACACGGGGCGGGCTAGCACAGATACGCAGTATTTT,CASDTGRASTDTQYF
TRBJ2-3,-,TRBD2,TRBV15,TGTGCCACCAGCACCGGCGGGACTAGCTTCGGTACGCAGTATTTT,CATSTGGTSFGTQYF
TRBJ2-5,-,-,TRBV5-6,TGTGCCAGTGCGGGACCCAGCCAAGAGACCCAGTACTTC,CASAGPSQETQYF
TRBJ2-2,-,-,TRBV19,TGTGCCAGTAGTCGATCGGGGGACACCGGGGAGCTGTTTTTT,CASSRSGDTGELFF
TRBJ1-1,-,-,TRBV10-1,TGCGCCAGCAGTGACCCCAAAACAGGAGGCACTGAAGCTTTCTTT,CASSDPKTGGTEAFF
TRBJ1-2,once,-,TRBV6-5,TGTGCCAGCAGTTACTCAACAGCGAGCGCTAACTATGGCTACACCTTC,CASSYSTASANYGYTF
TRBJ2-6,-,-,TRBV4-3,TGCGCCAGCAGCCAAGTCCCGACAGCGCGCTCTGGGGCCAACGTCCTGACTTTC,CASSQVPTARSGANVLTF
TRBJ2-3,-,-,TRBV6-5,TGTGCCAGCAGTTCAAGCTGGGATCAGGGTGCAGATACGCAGTATTTT,CASSSSWDQGADTQYF
TRBJ2-1,-,-,TRBV5-6,TGTGCCAGCAGCTTGACCCGGTTGGGTGAGCAGTTCTTC,CASSLTRLGEQFF
TRBJ1-1,few,-,TRBV6-5,TGTGCCAGCCGAAGGGGAGTTACTGAAGCTTTCTTT,CASRRGVTEAFF
TRBJ2-3,-,-,TRBV27,TGTGCCAGCAGCAGGCGGGACAGTGCCTCTACGCAGTATTTT,CASSRRDSASTQYF
TRBJ1-3,-,-,TRBV19,TGTGCCAGCCAATTTCGGGTAGGAAACACCATATATTTT,CASQFRVGNTIYF
TRBJ1-1,-,-,TRBV5-1,TGCGCCAGCAGCCCCGGGGCATCGAACACTGAAGCTTTCTTT,CASSPGASNTEAFF
TRBJ2-6,-,-,TRBV28,TGTGCCAGCAGTTTAAGGTGGGGTTCTTCCTCTGGGGCCAACGTCCTGACTTTC,CASSLRWGSSSGANVLTF
TRBJ2-5,-,TRBD1,TRBV6-5,TGTGCCAGCAGTATCACAGGGGGCCTAGAGACCCAGTACTTC,CASSITGGLETQYF
TRBJ1-5,-,-,TRBV7-9,TGTGCCAGCAGCTTGATGGGGGCGGGCAATCAGCCCCAGCATTTT,CASSLMGAGNQPQHF
TRBJ2-1,-,TRBD2,TRBV11-3,TGTGCCAGCAGCCCCGGGGGGTGGAATGAGCAGTTCTTC,CASSPGGWNEQFF
TRBJ2-7,once,TRBD1,TRBV30,TGTGCCTGGAGAGGACAGGGGGACTACGAGCAGTACTTC,CAWRGQGDYEQYF
TRBJ2-1,once,TRBD1,TRBV7-3,TGTGCCAGCAGCTTATATGCGACAGGGGCAGTTGAGCAGTTCTTC,CASSLYATGAVEQFF
TRBJ2-3,-,TRBD2,TRBV6-4,TGTGCCAGCAGGCGGCGGGGGACTGACACAGATACGCAGTATTTT,CASRRRGTDTDTQYF
TRBJ2-7,-,TRBD2,TRBV5-1,TGCGCCAGCAGCTTGTCGTTAGCGGGAGCTTTCAACGAGCAGTACTTC,CASSLSLAGAFNEQYF
TRBJ2-2,-,-,TRBV6-6,TGTGCCAGCAGTTACGGGGACCGAAACACCGGGGAGCTGTTTTTT,CASSYGDRNTGELFF
TRBJ2-1,-,TRBD1,TRBV7-2,TGTGCCAGCAGTTACTCTCCGGGACAGGAGCAGTTCTTC,CASSYSPGQEQFF
TRBJ2-7,once,TRBD2,TRBV18,TGTGCCAGCTCACCGATACTAGCGAGCTACGAGCAGTACTTC,CASSPILASYEQYF
TRBJ2-7,-,-,TRBV29-1,TGCAGCGTTGCCCTGGAATCCTACGAGCAGTACTTC,CSVALESYEQYF